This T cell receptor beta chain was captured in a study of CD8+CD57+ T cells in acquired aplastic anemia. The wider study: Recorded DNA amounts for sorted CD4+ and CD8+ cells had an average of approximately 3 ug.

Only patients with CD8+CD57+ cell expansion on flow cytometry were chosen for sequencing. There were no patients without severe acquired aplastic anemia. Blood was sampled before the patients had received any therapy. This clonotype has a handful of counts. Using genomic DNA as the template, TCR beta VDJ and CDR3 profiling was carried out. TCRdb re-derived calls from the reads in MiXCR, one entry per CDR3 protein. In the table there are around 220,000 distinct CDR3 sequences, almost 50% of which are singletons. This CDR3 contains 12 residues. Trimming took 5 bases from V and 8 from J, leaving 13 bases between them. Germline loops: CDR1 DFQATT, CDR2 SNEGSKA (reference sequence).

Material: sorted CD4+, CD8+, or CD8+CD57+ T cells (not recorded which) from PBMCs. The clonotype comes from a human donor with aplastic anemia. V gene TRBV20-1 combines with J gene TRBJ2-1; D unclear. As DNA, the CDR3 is TGCAGTGCTTTCCAAGGGAACCATGAGCAGTTCTTC. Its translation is CSAFQGNHEQFF.